The rows below give T cell receptor beta chains drawn from one sample of a study of blood T cell repertoires in COVID-19. Sequenced by immunoSEQ multiplex PCR; TCRdb stores in-frame clones only, minus some. Of 150,000 or so clones in the sample, 80% to 90% were seen once. The sample taken for sequencing was peripheral blood. The receptors were sampled from a man at least 80 years old with acute or convalescent COVID-19. Each CDR3 is given with its conserved first and last residue. A D gene is named only where the DNA matches it firmly. Clone size appears in some rows only: once, few, many, or a class for an expanded clone.

>-|TRBV28|TRBJ1-4|TRBD1
TGTGCCAGCCTCCAGGGGGGAGATGAAAAACTGTTTTTT
CASLQGGDEKLFF
>few|TRBV6-4|TRBJ2-5|TRBD2
TGTGCCAGCAGTGTCCTAGCGGGCCACCAAGAGACCCAGTACTTC
CASSVLAGHQETQYF
>-|TRBV2|TRBJ2-1|-
TGTGCCACACCCGACCCCGCCCGGGGCAATGAGCAGTTCTTC
CATPDPARGNEQFF
>-|TRBV20-1|TRBJ2-1|-
TGCAGTGCTAGTCTTGACAATGAGCAGTTCTTC
CSASLDNEQFF
>-|TRBV28|TRBJ2-3|-
TGTGCCAGCAGTTCCTTAACTAGTACGCAGTATTTT
CASSSLTSTQYF
>few|TRBV7-2|TRBJ1-1|-
TGTGCCAGCAGATTAACAGGGCTTGAAGCTTTCTTT
CASRLTGLEAFF
>-|TRBV2|TRBJ2-7|TRBD2
TGTGCCAGCAGAAGCGGGGGAGCCTCCTACGAGCAGTACTTC
CASRSGGASYEQYF
>once|TRBV2|TRBJ1-4|TRBD1
TGTGCCAGCAGAATGACAGGGTTGTCGACTAATGAAAAACTGTTTTTT
CASRMTGLSTNEKLFF
>-|TRBV11-2|TRBJ2-7|-
TGTGCCAGCAGCTTAGATCTGAGCTACCAAAACGAGCAGTACTTC
CASSLDLSYQNEQYF
>-|TRBV5-1|TRBJ2-5|-
TGCGCCAGCAGCTTGGCCCCTTCGGGGACACTAGAGACCCAGTACTTC
CASSLAPSGTLETQYF
>-|TRBV7-2|TRBJ1-1|TRBD1
TGTGCCAGCAGCTTACAGGGGGCAGGCACTGAAGCTTTCTTT
CASSLQGAGTEAFF
>-|TRBV28|TRBJ1-4|TRBD1
TGTGCCAGCAGTTTGACAGGGGGCTCGGCAACTAATGAAAAACTGTTTTTT
CASSLTGGSATNEKLFF